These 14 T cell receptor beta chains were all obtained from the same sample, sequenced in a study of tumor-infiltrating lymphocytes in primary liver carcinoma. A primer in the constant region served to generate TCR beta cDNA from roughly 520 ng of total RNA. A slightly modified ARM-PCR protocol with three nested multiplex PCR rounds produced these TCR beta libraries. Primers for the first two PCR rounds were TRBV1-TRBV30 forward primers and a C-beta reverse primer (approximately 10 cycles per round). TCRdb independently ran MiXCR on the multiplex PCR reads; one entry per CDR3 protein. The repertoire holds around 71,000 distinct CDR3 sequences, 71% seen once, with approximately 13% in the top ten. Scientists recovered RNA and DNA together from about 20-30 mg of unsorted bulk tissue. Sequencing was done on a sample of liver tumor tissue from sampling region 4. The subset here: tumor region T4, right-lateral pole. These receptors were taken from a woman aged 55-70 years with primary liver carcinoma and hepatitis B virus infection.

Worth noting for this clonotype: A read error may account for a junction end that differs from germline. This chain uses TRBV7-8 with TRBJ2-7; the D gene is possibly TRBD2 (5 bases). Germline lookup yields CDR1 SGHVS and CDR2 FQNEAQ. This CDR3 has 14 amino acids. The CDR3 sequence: CAGSLVLLDDEQYF. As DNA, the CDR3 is TGTGCCGGCAGCTTAGTATTACTAGATGACGAGCAGTACTTC.

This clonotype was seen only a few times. In DNA, the CDR3 is TGTGCCATCAGTCGGACAGGTTCGTCGGAGACCCAGTACTTC. It specifies CAISRTGSSETQYF. The chain uses TRBV10-3 and TRBJ2-5, with 7 bases that match TRBD1. The CDR3 runs 14 residues. Germline trimming cut 5 bases from V and 5 bases from J; bases unmatched to any gene: 8. Germline V gene data show CDR1 as ENHRY and CDR2 as SYGVKD.

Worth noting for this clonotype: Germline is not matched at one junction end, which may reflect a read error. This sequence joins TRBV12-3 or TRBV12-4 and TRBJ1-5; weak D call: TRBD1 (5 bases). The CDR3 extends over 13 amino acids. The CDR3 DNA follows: TGTGCCAGCAGTTTTGACAGCAATCAGCCCCATCATTTC. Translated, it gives CASSFDSNQPHHF.

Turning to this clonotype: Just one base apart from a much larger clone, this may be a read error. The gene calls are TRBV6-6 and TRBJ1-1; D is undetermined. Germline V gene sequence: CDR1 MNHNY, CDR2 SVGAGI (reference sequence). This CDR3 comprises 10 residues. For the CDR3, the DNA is TGTGCCAGCACTTACGCAGAAGCTTTCTTT. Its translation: CASTYAEAFF.

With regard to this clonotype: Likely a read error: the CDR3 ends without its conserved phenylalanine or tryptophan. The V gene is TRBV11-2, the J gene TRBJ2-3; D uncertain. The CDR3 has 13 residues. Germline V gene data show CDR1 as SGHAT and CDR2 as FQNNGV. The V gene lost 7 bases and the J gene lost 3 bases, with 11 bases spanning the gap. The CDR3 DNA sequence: TGTGCCAGCAACTTCCTCGTGACAGATACGCAGTATCTT. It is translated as CASNFLVTDTQYL.

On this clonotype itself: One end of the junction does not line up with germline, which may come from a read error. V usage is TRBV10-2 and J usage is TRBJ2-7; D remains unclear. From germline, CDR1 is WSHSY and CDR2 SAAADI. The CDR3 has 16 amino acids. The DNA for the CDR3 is TGCGCCATCAGTGTTCAGCAGACCATAGGAAGCTACGAGCAATACTTC. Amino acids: CAISVQQTIGSYEQYF.

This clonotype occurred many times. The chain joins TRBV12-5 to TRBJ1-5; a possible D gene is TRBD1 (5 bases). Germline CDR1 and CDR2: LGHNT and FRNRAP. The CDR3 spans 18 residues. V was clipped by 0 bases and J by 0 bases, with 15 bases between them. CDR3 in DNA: TGTGCTAGTGGTTTGGTACGGGAGGCAGGGATTAGCAATCAGCCCCAGCATTTT. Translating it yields CASGLVREAGISNQPQHF. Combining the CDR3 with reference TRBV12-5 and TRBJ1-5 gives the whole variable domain DARVTQTPRHKVTEMGQEVTMRCQPILGHNTVFWYRQTMMQGLELLAYFRNRAPLDDSGMPKDRFSAEMPDATLATLKIQPSEPRDSAVYFCASGLVREAGISNQPQHFGDGTRLSIL.

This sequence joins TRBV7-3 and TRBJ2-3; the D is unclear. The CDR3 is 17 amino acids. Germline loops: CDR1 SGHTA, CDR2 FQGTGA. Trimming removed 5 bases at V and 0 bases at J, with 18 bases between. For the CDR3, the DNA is TGTGCCAGCAGCGTACTACCGACCGCAGCTAGCACAGATACGCAGTATTTT. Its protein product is CASSVLPTAASTDTQYF.

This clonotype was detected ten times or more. Written as DNA, the CDR3 is TGTGCCAGCAGTTGGACTGCCACCGGGGAGCTGTTTTTT. The encoded protein is CASSWTATGELFF. The V and J genes are TRBV28 and TRBJ2-2; D perhaps matches TRBD2 (5 bases). V lost 4 bases, J lost 4 bases, and 7 bases lay in between. This CDR3 region has 13 residues. Germline lookup yields CDR1 MDHEN and CDR2 SYDVKM.

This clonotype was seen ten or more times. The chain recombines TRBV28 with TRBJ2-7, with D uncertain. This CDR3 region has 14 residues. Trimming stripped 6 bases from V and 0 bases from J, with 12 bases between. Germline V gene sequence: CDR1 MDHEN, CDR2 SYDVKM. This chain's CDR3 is CASRRQASSYEQYF. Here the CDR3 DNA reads TGTGCCAGCAGAAGGCAGGCCAGCTCCTACGAGCAGTACTTC. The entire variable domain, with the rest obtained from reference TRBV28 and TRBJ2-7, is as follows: DVKVTQSSRYLVKRTGEKVFLECVQDMDHENMFWYRQDPGLGLRLIYFSYDVKMKEKGDIPEGYSVSREKKERFSLILESASTNQTSMYLCASRRQASSYEQYFGPGTRLTVT.

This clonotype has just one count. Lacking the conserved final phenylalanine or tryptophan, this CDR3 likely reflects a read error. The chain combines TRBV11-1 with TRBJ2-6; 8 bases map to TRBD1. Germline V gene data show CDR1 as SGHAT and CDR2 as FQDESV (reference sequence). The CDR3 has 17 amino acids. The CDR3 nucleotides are TGTGGCAGCAGCGACAGGACAGGGACTTCTGGGGCCAACGTCCTGACTCTC. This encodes CGSSDRTGTSGANVLTL.

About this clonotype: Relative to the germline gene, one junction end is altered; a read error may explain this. CDR3 in DNA: TGTGCCAACAGTTACGGAGGCAGCAACACCGGGGAGCTGTTTTTT. It yields the protein CANSYGGSNTGELFF. The rearrangement joins TRBV6-6 to TRBJ2-2; tentatively, D is TRBD2 (5 bases). This CDR3 is 15 amino acids long. The germline gives CDR1 MNHNY, CDR2 SVGAGI (reference sequence).

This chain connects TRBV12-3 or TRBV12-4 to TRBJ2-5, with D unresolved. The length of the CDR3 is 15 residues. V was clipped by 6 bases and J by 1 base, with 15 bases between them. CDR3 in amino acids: CASRHTRATQETQYF. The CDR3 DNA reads TGTGCCAGCAGGCACACGAGAGCTACCCAAGAGACCCAGTACTTC.

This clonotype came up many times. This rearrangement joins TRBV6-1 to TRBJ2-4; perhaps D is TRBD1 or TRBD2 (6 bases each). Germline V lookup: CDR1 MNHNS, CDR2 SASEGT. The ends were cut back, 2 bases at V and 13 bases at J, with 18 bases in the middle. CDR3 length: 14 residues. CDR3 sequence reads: CASSERGPSEWQYF. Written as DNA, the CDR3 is TGTGCCAGCAGTGAACGGGGGCCTAGCGAGTGGCAGTACTTC.